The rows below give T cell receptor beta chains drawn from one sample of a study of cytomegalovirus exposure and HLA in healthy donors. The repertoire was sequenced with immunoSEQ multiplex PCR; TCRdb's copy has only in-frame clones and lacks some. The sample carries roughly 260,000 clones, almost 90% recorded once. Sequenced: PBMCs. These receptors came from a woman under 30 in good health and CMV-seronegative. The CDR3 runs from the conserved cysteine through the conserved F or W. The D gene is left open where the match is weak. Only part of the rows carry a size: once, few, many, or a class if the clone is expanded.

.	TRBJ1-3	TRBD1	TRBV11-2	TGTGCCAGCAGCCCCGGGACAGGGGCGAGAAGTGGAAACACCATATATTTT	CASSPGTGARSGNTIYF
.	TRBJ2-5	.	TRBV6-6	TGTGCCAGCAGTTACTCTTCAGGCCAAGAGACCCAGTACTTC	CASSYSSGQETQYF
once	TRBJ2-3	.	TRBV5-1	TGCGCCAGCAGCGGTTTTGCGTTAAGCACAGATACGCAGTATTTT	CASSGFALSTDTQYF
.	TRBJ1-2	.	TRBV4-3	TGCGCCAGCAGCCAAGACATAGGGGGGGCTAACTATGGCTACACCTTC	CASSQDIGGANYGYTF
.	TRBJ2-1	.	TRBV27	TGTGCCAGCAGTTTATCTAGACTCACCCAGAAGGAGCAGTTCTTC	CASSLSRLTQKEQFF
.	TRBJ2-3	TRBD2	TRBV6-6	TGTGCCAGCAGAGCAATAGCGGGGGGGCCGTCGGCGCAGTATTTT	CASRAIAGGPSAQYF
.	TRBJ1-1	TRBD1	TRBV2	TGTGCCAGCACCACCCGACAGGGATTAAACACTGAAGCTTTCTTT	CASTTRQGLNTEAFF
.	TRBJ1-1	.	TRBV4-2	TGTGCCAGCACCCCAGGGTGGAACACTGAAGCTTTCTTT	CASTPGWNTEAFF
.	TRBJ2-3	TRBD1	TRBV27	TGTGCCAGCAGTTTAACAGGGGATTACACAGATACGCAGTATTTT	CASSLTGDYTDTQYF
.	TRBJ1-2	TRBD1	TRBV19	TGTGCCAGTAGCTACACGACAGGGGGTGACTATGGCTACACCTTC	CASSYTTGGDYGYTF
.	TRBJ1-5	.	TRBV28	TGTGCCAGCGGCTACAGAAGCAATCAGCCCCAGCATTTT	CASGYRSNQPQHF
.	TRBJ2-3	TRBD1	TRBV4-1	TGCGCCAGCAGCCAACCCGGGACAGGGGGCGAGGGAGATACGCAGTATTTT	CASSQPGTGGEGDTQYF
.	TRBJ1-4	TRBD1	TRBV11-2	TGTGCCAGCAGCCCGACAGGGCGGGGTGAAAAACTGTTTTTT	CASSPTGRGEKLFF
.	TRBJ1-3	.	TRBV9	TGTGCCAGCAGCCCTACCCTCGGGAGTTCTGGAAACACCATATATTTT	CASSPTLGSSGNTIYF
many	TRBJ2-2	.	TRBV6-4	TGTGCCAGCAGTGAAGAAGCGACCGGGGAGCTGTTTTTT	CASSEEATGELFF
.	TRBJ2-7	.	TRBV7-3	TGTGCCAGCAGCTTAACTGGGGCAGGGTACGAGCAGTACTTC	CASSLTGAGYEQYF
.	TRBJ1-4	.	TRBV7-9	TGTGCCAGCAGCGACACCTCAACTAATGAAAAACTGTTTTTT	CASSDTSTNEKLFF
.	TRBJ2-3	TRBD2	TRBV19	TGTGCCAGTAGGACGGCTACTAGCGGCACAGATACGCAGTATTTT	CASRTATSGTDTQYF